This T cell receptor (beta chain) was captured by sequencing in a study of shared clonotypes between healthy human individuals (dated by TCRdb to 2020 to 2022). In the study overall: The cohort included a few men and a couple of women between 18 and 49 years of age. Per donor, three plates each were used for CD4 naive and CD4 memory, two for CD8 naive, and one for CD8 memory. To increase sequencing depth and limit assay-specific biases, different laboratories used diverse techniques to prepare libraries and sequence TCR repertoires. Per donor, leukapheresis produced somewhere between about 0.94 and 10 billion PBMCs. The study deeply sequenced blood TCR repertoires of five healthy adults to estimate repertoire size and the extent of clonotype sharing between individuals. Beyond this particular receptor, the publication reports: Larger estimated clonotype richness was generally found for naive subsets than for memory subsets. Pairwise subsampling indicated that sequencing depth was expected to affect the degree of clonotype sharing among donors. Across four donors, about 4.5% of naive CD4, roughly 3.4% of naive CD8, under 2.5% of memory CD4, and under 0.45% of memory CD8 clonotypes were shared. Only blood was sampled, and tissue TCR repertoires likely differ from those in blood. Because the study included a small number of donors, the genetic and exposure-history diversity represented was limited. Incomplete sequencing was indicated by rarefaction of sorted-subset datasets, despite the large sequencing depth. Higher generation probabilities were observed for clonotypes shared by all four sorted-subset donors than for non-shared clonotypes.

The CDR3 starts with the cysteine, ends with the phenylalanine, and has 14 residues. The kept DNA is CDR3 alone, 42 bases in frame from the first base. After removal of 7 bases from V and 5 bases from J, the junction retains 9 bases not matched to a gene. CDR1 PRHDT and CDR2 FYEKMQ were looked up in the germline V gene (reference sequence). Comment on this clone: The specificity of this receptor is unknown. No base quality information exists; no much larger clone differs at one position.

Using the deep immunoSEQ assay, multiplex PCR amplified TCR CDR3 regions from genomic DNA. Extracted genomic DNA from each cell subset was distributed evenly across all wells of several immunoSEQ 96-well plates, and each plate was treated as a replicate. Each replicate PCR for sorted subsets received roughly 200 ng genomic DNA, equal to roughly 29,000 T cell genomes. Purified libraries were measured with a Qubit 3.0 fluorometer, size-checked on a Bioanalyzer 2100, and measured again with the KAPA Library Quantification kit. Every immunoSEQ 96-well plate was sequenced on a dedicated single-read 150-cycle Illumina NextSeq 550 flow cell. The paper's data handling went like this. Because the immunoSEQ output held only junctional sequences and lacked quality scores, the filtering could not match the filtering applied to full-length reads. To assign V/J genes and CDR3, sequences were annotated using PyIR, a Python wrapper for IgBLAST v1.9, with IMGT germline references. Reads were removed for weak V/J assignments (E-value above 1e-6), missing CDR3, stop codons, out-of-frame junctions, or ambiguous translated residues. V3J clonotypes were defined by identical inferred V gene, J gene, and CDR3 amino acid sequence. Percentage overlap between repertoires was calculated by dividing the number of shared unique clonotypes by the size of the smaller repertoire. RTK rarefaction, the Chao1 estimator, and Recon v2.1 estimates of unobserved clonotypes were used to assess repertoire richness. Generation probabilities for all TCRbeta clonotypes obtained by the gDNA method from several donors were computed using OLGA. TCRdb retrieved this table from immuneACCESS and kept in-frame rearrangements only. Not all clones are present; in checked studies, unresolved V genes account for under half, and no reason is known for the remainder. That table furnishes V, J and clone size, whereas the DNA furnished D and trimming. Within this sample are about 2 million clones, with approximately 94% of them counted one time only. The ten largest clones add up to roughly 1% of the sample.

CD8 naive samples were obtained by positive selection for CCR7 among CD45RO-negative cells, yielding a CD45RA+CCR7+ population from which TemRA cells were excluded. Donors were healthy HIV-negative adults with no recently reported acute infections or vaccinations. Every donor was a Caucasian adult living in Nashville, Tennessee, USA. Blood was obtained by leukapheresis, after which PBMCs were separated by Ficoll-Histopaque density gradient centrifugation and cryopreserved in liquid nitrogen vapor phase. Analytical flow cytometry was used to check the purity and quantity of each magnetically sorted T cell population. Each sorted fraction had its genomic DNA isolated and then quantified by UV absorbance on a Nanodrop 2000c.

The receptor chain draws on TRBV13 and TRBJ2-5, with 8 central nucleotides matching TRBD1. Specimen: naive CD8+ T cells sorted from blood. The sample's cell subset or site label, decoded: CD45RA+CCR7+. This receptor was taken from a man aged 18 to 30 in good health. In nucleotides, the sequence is TGTGCCAGCAATGTCAGGGGGCGCGGGGAGACCCAGTACTTC. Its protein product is CASNVRGRGETQYF.